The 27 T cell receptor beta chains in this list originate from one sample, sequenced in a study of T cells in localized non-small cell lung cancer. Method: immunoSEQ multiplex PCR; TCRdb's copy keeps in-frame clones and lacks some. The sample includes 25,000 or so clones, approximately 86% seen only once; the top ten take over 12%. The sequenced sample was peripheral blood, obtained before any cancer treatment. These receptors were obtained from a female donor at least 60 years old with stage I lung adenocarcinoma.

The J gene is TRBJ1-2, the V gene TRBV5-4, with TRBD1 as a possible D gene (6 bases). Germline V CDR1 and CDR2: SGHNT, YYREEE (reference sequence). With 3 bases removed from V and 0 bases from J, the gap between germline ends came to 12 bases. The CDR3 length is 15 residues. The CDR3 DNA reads TGTGCCAGCAGCTCCTACAGGGAAACTAACTATGGCTACACCTTC. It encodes CASSSYRETNYGYTF.

CDR3: CASSGRSPGNTIYF. DNA of the CDR3: TGTGCCAGTAGTGGCCGCAGCCCTGGAAACACCATATATTTT. V usage is TRBV19 and J usage is TRBJ1-3; D gene ambiguous. This CDR3 is 14 amino acids long. V shed 5 bases and J shed 2 bases, with 10 bases lying between them. Germline CDR1 reads LNHDA; CDR2 reads SQIVND (reference sequence). The full variable domain, in which reference TRBV19 and TRBJ1-3 provide the parts outside the CDR3, is DGGITQSPKYLFRKEGQNVTLSCEQNLNHDAMYWYRQDPGQGLRLIYYSQIVNDFQKGDIAEGYSVSREKKESFPLTVTSAQKNPTAFYLCASSGRSPGNTIYFGEGSWLTVV.

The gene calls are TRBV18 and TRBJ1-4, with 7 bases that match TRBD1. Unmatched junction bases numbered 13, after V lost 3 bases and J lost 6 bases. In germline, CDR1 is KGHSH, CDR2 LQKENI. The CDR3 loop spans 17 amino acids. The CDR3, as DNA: TGTGCCAGCTCACCTCCACCTCAGGGGGTCGGTTATGAAAAACTGTTTTTT. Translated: CASSPPPQGVGYEKLFF.

The DNA of the CDR3 is TGTGCCAGCAGTGGATCCTCAACAGGGTGGCAGCCCCAGCATTTT. Protein product: CASSGSSTGWQPQHF. The chain has TRBV6-1 and TRBJ1-5; weak D call: TRBD1 (6 bases). CDR1 is MNHNS, CDR2 SASEGT, per germline. The V gene lost 4 bases and the J gene lost 7 bases, with 17 bases spanning the gap. The CDR3 loop spans 15 amino acids.

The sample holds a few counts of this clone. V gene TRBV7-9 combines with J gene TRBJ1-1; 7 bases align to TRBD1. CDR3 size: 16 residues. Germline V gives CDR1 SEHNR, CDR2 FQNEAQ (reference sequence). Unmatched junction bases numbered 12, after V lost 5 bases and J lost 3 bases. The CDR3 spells CASSPPTGVIDTEAFF. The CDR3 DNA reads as TGTGCCAGCAGCCCCCCCACAGGGGTTATCGACACTGAAGCTTTCTTT.

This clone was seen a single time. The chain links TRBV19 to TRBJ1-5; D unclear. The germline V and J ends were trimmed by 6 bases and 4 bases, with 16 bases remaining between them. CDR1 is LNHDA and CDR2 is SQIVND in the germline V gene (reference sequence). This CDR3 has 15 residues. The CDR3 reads CASRALLGDNQPQHF. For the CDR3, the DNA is TGTGCCAGTAGGGCCCTGTTAGGAGATAATCAGCCCCAGCATTTT.

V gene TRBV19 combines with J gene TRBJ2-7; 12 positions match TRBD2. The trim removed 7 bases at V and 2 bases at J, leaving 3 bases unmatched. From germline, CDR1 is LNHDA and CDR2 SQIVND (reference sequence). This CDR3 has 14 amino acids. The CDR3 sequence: CASTRTSGTYEQYF. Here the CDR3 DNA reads TGTGCCAGTACCAGGACTAGCGGGACCTACGAGCAGTACTTC.

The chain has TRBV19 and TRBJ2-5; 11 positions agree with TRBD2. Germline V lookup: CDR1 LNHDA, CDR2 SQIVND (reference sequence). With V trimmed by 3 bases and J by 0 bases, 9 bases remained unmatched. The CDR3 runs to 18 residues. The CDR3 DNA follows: TGTGCCAGTAGTATCCTTTCTAGCGGGGGGACGTACCAAGAGACCCAGTACTTC. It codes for CASSILSSGGTYQETQYF.

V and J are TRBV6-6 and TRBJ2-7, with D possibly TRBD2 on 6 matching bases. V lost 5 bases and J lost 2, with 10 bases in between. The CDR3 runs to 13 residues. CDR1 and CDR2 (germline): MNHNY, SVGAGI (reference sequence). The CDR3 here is CASSTGGAYEQYF. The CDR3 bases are TGTGCCAGCAGTACCGGGGGAGCCTACGAGCAGTACTTC.

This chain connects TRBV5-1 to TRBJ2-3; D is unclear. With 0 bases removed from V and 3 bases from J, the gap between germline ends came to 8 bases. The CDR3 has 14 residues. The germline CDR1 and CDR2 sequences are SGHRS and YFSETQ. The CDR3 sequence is CASSLAITTDTQYF. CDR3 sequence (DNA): TGCGCCAGCAGCTTGGCCATCACAACAGATACGCAGTATTTT.

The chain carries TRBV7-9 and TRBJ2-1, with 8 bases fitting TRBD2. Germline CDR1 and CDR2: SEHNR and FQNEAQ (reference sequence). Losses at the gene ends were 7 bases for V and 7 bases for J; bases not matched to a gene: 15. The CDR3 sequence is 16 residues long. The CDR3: CASNYPGTRVNNEQFF. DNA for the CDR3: TGTGCCAGCAACTACCCCGGGACTAGAGTAAATAATGAGCAGTTCTTC.

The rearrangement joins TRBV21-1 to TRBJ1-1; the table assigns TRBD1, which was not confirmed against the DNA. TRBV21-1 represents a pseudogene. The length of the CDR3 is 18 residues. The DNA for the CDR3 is TGTGCCAGCAGCACCCTCGGGGGCTGGACAGGGAAGGGCACTGAAGCTTTCTTT. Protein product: CASSTLGGWTGKGTEAFF.

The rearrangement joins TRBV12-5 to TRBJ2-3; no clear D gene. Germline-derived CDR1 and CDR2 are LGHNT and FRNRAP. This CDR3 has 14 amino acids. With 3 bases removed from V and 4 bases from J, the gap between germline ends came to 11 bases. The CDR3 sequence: CASGFGQVADTQYF. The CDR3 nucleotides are TGTGCTAGTGGTTTCGGGCAGGTAGCAGATACGCAGTATTTT.

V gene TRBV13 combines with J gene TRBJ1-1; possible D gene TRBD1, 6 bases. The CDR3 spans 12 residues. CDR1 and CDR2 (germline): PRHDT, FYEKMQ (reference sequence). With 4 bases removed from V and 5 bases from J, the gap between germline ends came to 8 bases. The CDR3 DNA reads TGTGCCAGCAGCTACAGGGCTACTGAAGCTTTCTTT. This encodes CASSYRATEAFF.

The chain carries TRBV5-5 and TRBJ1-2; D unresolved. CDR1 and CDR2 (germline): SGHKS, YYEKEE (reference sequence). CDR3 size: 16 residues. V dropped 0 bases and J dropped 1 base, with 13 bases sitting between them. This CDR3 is CASSLGKDWYNYGYTF. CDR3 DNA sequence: TGTGCCAGCAGCTTGGGGAAGGATTGGTATAACTATGGCTACACCTTC.

CDR3 DNA: TGTGCCAGCAGTGACGGACTGTTCTCTGGAAACACCATATATTTT. Protein product: CASSDGLFSGNTIYF. V usage is TRBV25-1 and J usage is TRBJ1-3; D unclear. This CDR3 comprises 15 residues. Germline V gene data show CDR1 as MGHDK and CDR2 as SYGVNS. V shed 3 bases and J shed 0 bases, with 9 bases lying between them.

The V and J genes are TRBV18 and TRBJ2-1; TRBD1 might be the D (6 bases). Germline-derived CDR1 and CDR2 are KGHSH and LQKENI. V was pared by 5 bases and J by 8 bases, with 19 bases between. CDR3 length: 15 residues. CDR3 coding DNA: TGTGCCAGCTCAAATACACAGGGTGGTGGGGATGAGCAGTTCTTC. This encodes CASSNTQGGGDEQFF.

CDR3: CSVKTSGNTGELFF. The CDR3 nucleotides are TGCAGCGTGAAGACTAGCGGGAACACCGGGGAGCTGTTTTTT. The chain links TRBV29-1 to TRBJ2-2, with 9 bases that match TRBD2. After removal of 6 bases from V and 1 base from J, the junction contained 3 bases not matched to a gene. Germline CDR1 SQVTM, CDR2 ANQGSEA. This CDR3 region has 14 residues.

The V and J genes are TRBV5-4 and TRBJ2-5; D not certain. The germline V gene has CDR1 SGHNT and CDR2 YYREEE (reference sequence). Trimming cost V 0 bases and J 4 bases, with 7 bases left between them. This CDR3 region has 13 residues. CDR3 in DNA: TGTGCCAGCAGCTTGGGGTCCACAGAGACCCAGTACTTC. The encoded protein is CASSLGSTETQYF. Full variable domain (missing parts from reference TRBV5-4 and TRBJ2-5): ETGVTQSPTHLIKTRGQQVTLRCSSQSGHNTVSWYQQALGQGPQFIFQYYREEENGRGNFPPRFSGLQFPNYSSELNVNALELDDSALYLCASSLGSTETQYFGPGTRLLVL.

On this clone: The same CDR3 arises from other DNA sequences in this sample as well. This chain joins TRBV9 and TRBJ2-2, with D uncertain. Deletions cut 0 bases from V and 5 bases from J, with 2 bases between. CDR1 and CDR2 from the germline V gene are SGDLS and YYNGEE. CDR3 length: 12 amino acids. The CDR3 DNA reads TGTGCCAGCAGCGTAGGGACCGGGGAGCTGTTTTTT. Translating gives CASSVGTGELFF.

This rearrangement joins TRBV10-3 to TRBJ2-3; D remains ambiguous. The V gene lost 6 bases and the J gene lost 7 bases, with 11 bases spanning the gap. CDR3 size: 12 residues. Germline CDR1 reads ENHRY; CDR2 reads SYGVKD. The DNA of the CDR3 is TGTGCCATCAGGGAATACGGCAATACGCAGTATTTT. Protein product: CAIREYGNTQYF.

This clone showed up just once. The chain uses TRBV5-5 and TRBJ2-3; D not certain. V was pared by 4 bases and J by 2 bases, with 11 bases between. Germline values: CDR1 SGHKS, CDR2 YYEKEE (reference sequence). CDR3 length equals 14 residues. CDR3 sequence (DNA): TGTGCCAGCAGCCATACCTGGACCACAGATACGCAGTATTTT. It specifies CASSHTWTTDTQYF.

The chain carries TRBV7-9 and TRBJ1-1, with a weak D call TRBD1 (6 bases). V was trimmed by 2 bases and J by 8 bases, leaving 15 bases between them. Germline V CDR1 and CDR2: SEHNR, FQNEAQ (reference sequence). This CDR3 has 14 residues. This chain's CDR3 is CASSLRGGLEEAFF. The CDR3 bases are TGTGCCAGCAGCTTAAGGGGGGGTCTGGAGGAAGCTTTCTTT.

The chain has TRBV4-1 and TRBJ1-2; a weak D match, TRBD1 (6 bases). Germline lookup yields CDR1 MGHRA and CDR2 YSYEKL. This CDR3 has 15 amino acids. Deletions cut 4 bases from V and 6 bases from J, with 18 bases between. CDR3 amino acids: CASSPDSTRGDGYTF. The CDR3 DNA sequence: TGCGCCAGCAGCCCAGATAGTACGAGGGGGGATGGCTACACCTTC.

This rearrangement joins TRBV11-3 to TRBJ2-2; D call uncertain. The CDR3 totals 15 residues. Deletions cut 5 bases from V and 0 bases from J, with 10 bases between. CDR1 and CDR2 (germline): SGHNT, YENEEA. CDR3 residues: CASSPSVTNTGELFF. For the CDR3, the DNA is TGTGCCAGCAGCCCCTCAGTGACGAACACCGGGGAGCTGTTTTTT. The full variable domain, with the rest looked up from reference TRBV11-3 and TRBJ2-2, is EAGVVQSPRYKIIEKKQPVAFWCNPISGHNTLYWYLQNLGQGPELLIRYENEEAVDDSQLPKDRFSAERLKGVDSTLKIQPAELGDSAVYLCASSPSVTNTGELFFGEGSRLTVL.

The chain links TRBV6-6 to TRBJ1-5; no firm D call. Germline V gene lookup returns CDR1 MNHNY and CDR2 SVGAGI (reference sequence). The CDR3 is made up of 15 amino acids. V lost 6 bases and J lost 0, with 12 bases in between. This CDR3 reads CASRKQGGSNQPQHF. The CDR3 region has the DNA TGTGCCAGCAGAAAACAAGGCGGTAGCAATCAGCCCCAGCATTTT.

CDR3 in amino acids: CAAAPWTNRYGYTF. The CDR3 bases are TGTGCTGCAGCCCCTTGGACGAACCGCTATGGCTACACCTTC. V is TRBV6-5 and J is TRBJ1-2; unclear D gene. The CDR3 has 14 amino acids. Germline lookup yields CDR1 MNHEY and CDR2 SVGAGI.